This T cell receptor (beta chain) was captured by sequencing in a study of shared clonotypes between healthy human individuals. TCRdb's copy holds only in-frame clones and misses some; the assay was immunoSEQ multiplex PCR. There are roughly 2,300,000 clones in the sample; around 93% occur only once, and around 0.35% lies in the top ten. The trim removed 7 bases at V and 1 base at J, leaving 6 bases unmatched. The germline V gene has CDR1 MNHEY and CDR2 SVGAGI. The CDR3 is 14 residues long. The chain joins TRBV6-5 to TRBJ1-1, with TRBD1 matching 7 bases. The material sequenced was naive CD4+ T cells from PBMCs. Subset reported: CD45RA+ positively selected. The clonotype originates from a man aged 18 to 30 in good health. Some clones in this sample may be carry-over from other donors' samples. CDR3 region: CASTDRQGNTEAFF. The DNA of the CDR3 is TGTGCCAGCACAGATCGACAGGGGAACACTGAAGCTTTCTTT.